This entry is about one TCR beta chain. Its antigen remains unknown. This CDR3 is built from 17 residues. Germline V gene data show CDR1 as DFQATT and CDR2 as SNEGSKA (reference sequence). Unmatched junction bases numbered 15, after V lost 1 base and J lost 4 bases. This entry is derived from a study of metastatic and nonmetastatic thyroid tumors. As for the study in general: Blood and tumor or nodule tissue repertoires from malignant and benign thyroid patients were compared.

Broader study findings: Reportedly, malignant thyroid tumors had significantly higher TCR beta diversity than benign nodules, in blood and tumor.

Every patient underwent thyroid surgery untreated. Original methodology: A distant-metastasis classifier for papillary thyroid cancer was built using CDR3 differences across clinicopathological groups. TCRdb re-called the PCR reads via MiXCR. TCRdb, rather than the study authors, made the V and J calls. The table has tens of thousands of clones, roughly 24% seen once. Sequencing used blood. The rearrangement uses TRBV20-1 and TRBJ1-2; 7 bases fit TRBD1. This TCR was sampled from a female donor with papillary thyroid cancer or a benign thyroid nodule (not recorded which). Some clones in this sample may be carry-over from other donors' samples. As DNA, the CDR3 is TGCAGTGCTAGAGCACAGGGGTTGAGCGGGGACATCTATGGCTACACCTTC. Protein product: CSARAQGLSGDIYGYTF.